This section outlines one T cell receptor beta chain sequence together with its context. This clonotype was picked up a small number of times. The clone's antigen remains unknown. A much larger clone lies one base from this, so it may be a read error. The data derive from a study of tumor-infiltrating lymphocytes in primary liver carcinoma (dated by TCRdb to about 2017). Regarding the study in general: Surgical resection was performed in China between late 2015 and early 2016 on about five patients with histopathologically diagnosed primary liver carcinoma. The five patients, three men and two women aged 30 to 69 years, had hepatocellular carcinoma (four) or combined HCC and intrahepatic cholangiocarcinoma (one). Tumors of the five patients were stage T1-T3 N0M0 with maximum diameters of 4.2 to 10 cm. Each sample produced roughly 3.65 to 8 million productive TCRbeta reads, and read depth showed no significant difference between tissue types. TCRbeta repertoire sequencing, expression microarrays and whole-exome sequencing were combined in the study across five regions of each liver tumor, with adjacent normal tissue and blood also included. A total of 35 specimens from 5 patients underwent TCRbeta repertoire sequencing, comprising 25 tumor regions, 5 adjacent noncancerous liver tissues and 5 peripheral blood samples. Repertoires from technical replicates were highly reproducible, with mean shared-clone rates roughly 0.87 and correlation coefficients above 0.95.

The CDR3 runs 16 amino acids, cysteine and phenylalanine included. The only DNA kept is the CDR3, 48 bases in frame from the first base. For CDR1 and CDR2, the germline V gene lists MGHRA and YSYEKL. TCRbeta-specific cDNA was reverse-transcribed from approximately 0.5 ug total RNA using a constant-region primer and ProtoScript II reverse transcriptase. The TCRbeta libraries were prepared through three rounds of nested multiplex PCR following a slightly modified ARM-PCR procedure. The first two PCR rounds used multiplex TRBV1-TRBV30 forward primers with a Cbeta reverse primer, each for 10 cycles. Sample barcodes and Illumina adapters were added in a final 25-cycle PCR with Deep VentR polymerase. Before sequencing, amplicons of 200-500 bp were purified from gel using a QIAquick gel extraction kit. An Illumina HiSeq 2500 was used to sequence the TCRbeta amplicons, generating 250-bp paired-end reads. The study's processing was this. Quality trimming of reads was performed with Trimmomatic v0.33, and paired reads were merged with FLASH v1.2.11 so that full CDR3 sequences could be recovered. MiGEC v1.2.1b assigned V, D and J germline segments to the rearranged TCRbeta sequences. Clonotype statistics and Shannon-Wiener diversity indices were computed with VDJtools v1.0.0. Except for diversity analysis, only the 250 most abundant clonotypes of each sample were used in subsequent analyses to reduce sampling bias. TCRdb ran its own pipeline on the public reads, namely fastp trimming at Q25 and MiXCR clone calling, and kept in-frame beta chains. CDR3 protein sequences are deduplicated, and each keeps its most common genes and DNA. For this entry, the V and J calls and clone size follow TCRdb and not the study's own pipeline. Counted in this sample were a few hundred thousand distinct CDR3 sequences; about 50% of them appeared once. Approximately 15% of the sample lies in the top ten.

The research as a whole found: Consistent with antigen-driven expansion, pairs of tumor regions showed higher repertoire overlap (mean roughly 36%) than either tumor-adjacent pairs (approximately 17%) or tumor-blood pairs (around 14%). Only the TCR beta chain was sequenced, which likely underestimates true repertoire diversity because unpaired alpha chains were not captured. Bulk unsorted samples precluded comparing CD4+ and CD8+ T cell repertoires. The top 250 clones made up a significantly larger repertoire fraction in tumors than in blood (p = 0.039). With just a few patients in the study, the authors point out that the findings should be validated in a larger study.

Blood RNA was extracted from unsorted whole blood using TRIzol reagent, and germline DNA was obtained with the DNeasy Blood & Tissue kit. Patients had chronic HBV infection and were treatment-naive at sampling. About 4 milliliters of peripheral blood were collected into K2EDTA tubes before surgery. The receptor comes from a woman between 25 and 40 years old with primary liver carcinoma and hepatitis B virus infection. The V and J segments used are TRBV4-1 and TRBJ2-7; 7 junctional bases match TRBD2. Sequences were obtained from peripheral blood. In nucleotide form, the sequence is TGCGCCAACAGCCAAGTCTCCCTAGCGGACTCCTACGAGCAGTACTTC. Its protein reads: CANSQVSLADSYEQYF.